The 4 T cell receptor beta chains listed next were all sequenced from one sample in a study of T-cell reconstitution after alpha-beta-depleted transplantation in children. Unique molecular identifiers were incorporated during preparation of the TCRbeta library. TCRdb analysed the PCR reads with MiXCR anew, one entry per CDR3 protein. Of almost 600,000 distinct CDR3 sequences detected, approximately 30% appear once; the ten largest clones hold around a third. Sequenced here: PBMCs, sampled before TCRalphabeta/CD19-depleted stem cell transplant. These TCRs come from a boy in the first two years of life with Wiskott-Aldrich syndrome, due to receive a stem cell transplant.

This clonotype was seen a few times. V gene TRBV5-1 combines with J gene TRBJ2-3, with 8 bases fitting TRBD1. The junction had 8 bases not matched to a gene; V was cut back by 2 bases and J by 3 bases. The CDR3 consists of 16 residues. Germline V lookup: CDR1 SGHRS, CDR2 YFSETQ. CDR3 amino acids: CASSLPRGLGTDTQYF. The CDR3 DNA is TGCGCCAGCAGCTTACCCAGGGGGCTAGGGACAGATACGCAGTATTTT.

Only a few counts were recorded for this clonotype. This chain uses TRBV5-1 with TRBJ2-1; the match to TRBD2 covers 7 bases. This CDR3 region has 16 residues. Trimming took 4 bases from V and 2 from J; bases not matched to a gene: 9. From germline, CDR1 is SGHRS and CDR2 YFSETQ. CDR3 sequence reads: CASSTPSGTPYNEQFF. CDR3 DNA sequence: TGCGCCAGCAGCACCCCTAGCGGAACCCCCTACAATGAGCAGTTCTTC.

This clonotype was detected a few times. V gene TRBV5-1 combines with J gene TRBJ2-3; D call uncertain. With 6 bases removed from V and 9 bases from J, the gap between germline ends came to 11 bases. CDR1 is SGHRS, CDR2 YFSETQ, per germline. This CDR3 spans 11 amino acids. The CDR3 DNA is TGCGCCAGCACCCGACTTGAGACGCAGTATTTT. Translating gives CASTRLETQYF.

This clonotype was counted a few times. The J gene is TRBJ2-7, the V gene TRBV6-1, with 9 nucleotides matching TRBD2. V lost 6 bases and J lost 4; bases outside the gene matches: 10. Germline V gene data show CDR1 as MNHNS and CDR2 as SASEGT. The CDR3 contains 15 residues. CDR3 in DNA: TGTGCCAGCAGCCGCTATAGCGGGAGTATGTACGAGCAGTACTTC. Its protein product is CASSRYSGSMYEQYF.